The 27 T cell receptor beta chains given below trace back to one sample, sequenced in a study of T cell responses to AZD1222 COVID-19 vaccine. Repertoires were generated with immunoSEQ multiplex PCR, while TCRdb's copy carries only in-frame clones and drops some. The sample includes more than 100,000 clones, 85% to 90% of them seen just once. The input for sequencing was peripheral blood, taken on day 0 of AZD1222 vaccination. These receptors were collected from an adult in good health.

This chain joins TRBV19 and TRBJ2-3; 7 positions agree with TRBD1. V lost 7 bases and J lost 6; bases outside the gene matches: 10. Germline V gives CDR1 LNHDA, CDR2 SQIVND (reference sequence). The CDR3 has 14 residues. The CDR3 sequence is CASTQVGGADTQYF. CDR3 sequence (DNA): TGTGCCAGTACCCAGGTAGGGGGCGCGGATACGCAGTATTTT.

The chain uses TRBV13 and TRBJ2-2, with TRBD2 matching over 8 bases. Germline CDR1 is PRHDT and CDR2 is FYEKMQ (reference sequence). Trimming at V came to 5 bases and at J to 4 bases, leaving 9 bases not matched to a gene. The CDR3 length is 16 residues. Here the CDR3 DNA reads TGTGCCAGCAGCCCCAAGCTAGCGGGTGTCACCGGGGAGCTGTTTTTT. Its translation: CASSPKLAGVTGELFF.

This clone is medium-sized (0.01 to 0.1%) within its sample. The J gene is TRBJ1-3, the V gene TRBV11-2; D not certain. The CDR3 contains 14 residues. Trimming pared 4 bases from V and 4 bases from J, leaving 11 bases between. The germline V gene has CDR1 SGHAT and CDR2 FQNNGV. CDR3 nucleotide sequence: TGTGCCAGCAGCTCTCTCGACGGAGGAAACACCATATATTTT. Translated: CASSSLDGGNTIYF.

The chain links TRBV6-2 or TRBV6-3 to TRBJ2-5; 12 bases agree with TRBD2. Looked up from germline, CDR1 is MNHEY and CDR2 is SVGEGT. Germline trimming cut 4 bases from V and 1 base from J; bases unmatched to any gene: 7. This CDR3 contains 17 residues. CDR3 amino acids: CASSSWTSGTGQETQYF. CDR3 DNA sequence: TGTGCCAGCAGTTCCTGGACTAGCGGGACGGGCCAAGAGACCCAGTACTTC.

The chain has TRBV6-5 and TRBJ2-5; D gene unclear. The germline gives CDR1 MNHEY, CDR2 SVGAGI. The CDR3 has 12 amino acids. Trimming cost V 4 bases and J 0 bases, with 3 bases left between them. The CDR3 DNA is TGTGCCAGCAGTTGGAACCAAGAGACCCAGTACTTC. Its protein product is CASSWNQETQYF.

The chain has TRBV6-2 or TRBV6-3 and TRBJ1-6; D is uncertain. This CDR3 is 15 amino acids long. The V gene's germline CDR1 is MNHEY and CDR2 SVGEGT. V lost 5 bases to trimming and J lost 10 bases, with 18 bases between them. CDR3 sequence: CASSLLRSSDSPLHF. CDR3 DNA sequence: TGTGCCAGCAGTCTCCTACGGAGTTCGGACTCACCCCTCCACTTT.

This clone was detected only once. The V and J genes are TRBV5-5 and TRBJ1-1; D may be TRBD1 (6 bases). V was cut by 2 bases and J by 5 bases, with 13 bases left in between. Germline V gene data show CDR1 as SGHKS and CDR2 as YYEKEE (reference sequence). The CDR3 runs to 14 residues. CDR3 region: CASSLLDSRTEAFF. The CDR3 DNA follows: TGTGCCAGCAGCTTATTGGACAGTCGAACTGAAGCTTTCTTT.

This clone turned up a few times. The CDR3 sequence is CASSYSGAYNSPLHF. DNA of the CDR3: TGTGCCAGCAGTTACTCAGGGGCCTATAATTCACCCCTCCACTTT. The rearrangement uses TRBV6-6 and TRBJ1-6, with a weak D call TRBD1 (5 bases). Trimming removed 0 bases from V and 2 bases from J, with 5 bases in between. The CDR3 runs 15 residues. Germline loops: CDR1 MNHNY, CDR2 SVGAGI (reference sequence).

The chain carries TRBV10-3 and TRBJ2-1; TRBD1 matches 10 bases. Germline V gives CDR1 ENHRY, CDR2 SYGVKD. The J segment lost 5 bases and the V segment lost 10 bases, leaving 8 bases of the junction unmatched. The CDR3 is made up of 14 amino acids. The CDR3 loop reads CATRSGTGDNEQFF. In nucleotides, the CDR3 is TGTGCCACTCGATCCGGGACAGGGGACAATGAGCAGTTCTTC.

J is TRBJ2-1 and V is TRBV9; 10 nucleotides line up with TRBD1. Per germline, CDR1 SGDLS and CDR2 YYNGEE. The CDR3 spans 15 residues. V lost 0 bases, J lost 7 bases, and 4 bases stayed unmatched. The CDR3 region has the DNA TGTGCCAGCAGCGTAGTAGGACAGGGGGTTAATGAGCAGTTCTTC. This sequence encodes CASSVVGQGVNEQFF.

DNA for the CDR3: TGTGCCAGCAGCTTAGGGGGACAGGGGGCGCCTAACTATGGCTACACCTTC. This translates into CASSLGGQGAPNYGYTF. The chain employs TRBV7-8 and TRBJ1-2; the match to TRBD1 covers 12 bases. Germline CDR1 is SGHVS and CDR2 is FQNEAQ. The V segment lost 1 base and the J segment 0 bases; nucleotides outside the gene matches: 3. The CDR3 spans 17 residues.

The chain couples TRBV7-9 to TRBJ1-1, with a weak D call TRBD1 (5 bases). Between the trimmed V and J ends, which lost 5 bases and 3 bases, there was a span of 19 bases. The CDR3 consists of 16 residues. The germline V gene has CDR1 SEHNR and CDR2 FQNEAQ (reference sequence). The CDR3 here is CASSRQGGGADTEAFF. In nucleotides, the CDR3 is TGTGCCAGCAGCAGACAAGGTGGGGGTGCAGACACTGAAGCTTTCTTT.

The rearrangement joins TRBV19 to TRBJ1-2; 7 bases align to TRBD1. This CDR3 has 14 residues. J lost 5 bases, V lost 7 bases, and 10 bases had no gene match. CDR1 and CDR2 from the germline V gene are LNHDA and SQIVND (reference sequence). CDR3 sequence (DNA): TGTGCCAGTACCAACAGGCTCAGGGGGTATGGCTACACCTTC. It encodes CASTNRLRGYGYTF. Full variable domain (rest looked up from reference TRBV19 and TRBJ1-2): DGGITQSPKYLFRKEGQNVTLSCEQNLNHDAMYWYRQDPGQGLRLIYYSQIVNDFQKGDIAEGYSVSREKKESFPLTVTSAQKNPTAFYLCASTNRLRGYGYTFGSGTRLTVV.

This clone was detected only a few times. V usage is TRBV7-9 and J usage is TRBJ1-1; no clear D gene. CDR1 and CDR2 (germline): SEHNR, FQNEAQ (reference sequence). CDR3 length: 13 amino acids. V was clipped by 1 base and J by 9 bases, with 12 bases between them. The CDR3: CASSLGVVGKAFF. CDR3 bases: TGTGCCAGCAGCTTAGGGGTGGTGGGGAAAGCTTTCTTT.

The chain recombines TRBV10-3 with TRBJ1-2, with 7 bases that match TRBD1. Germline CDR1 and CDR2: ENHRY and SYGVKD. Trimming took 1 base from V and 8 from J; bases not matched to a gene: 7. The CDR3 contains 14 residues. The CDR3 spells CAISEFEGAEGYTF. The CDR3 nucleotides read TGTGCCATCAGTGAGTTTGAGGGGGCGGAGGGCTACACCTTC.

The chain uses TRBV7-3 and TRBJ2-1; D possibly corresponds to TRBD2 (5 bases). CDR1 and CDR2 (germline): SGHTA, FQGTGA. V dropped 1 base and J dropped 0 bases, with 16 bases sitting between them. The CDR3 runs 18 residues. The CDR3 bases are TGTGCCAGCAGCTTAAGAGGGTCAGAAGCGGCCTCCTACAATGAGCAGTTCTTC. Translation gives CASSLRGSEAASYNEQFF.

In its sample, this clone was seen once. The chain combines TRBV7-9 with TRBJ2-3; TRBD2 matches 14 bases. The CDR3 spans 19 residues. CDR1 SEHNR and CDR2 FQNEAQ come from the germline V gene (reference sequence). The ends lost 5 bases at V and 6 bases at J; junction bases unmatched: 16. In nucleotides, the CDR3 is TGTGCCAGCAGCCCCTGGGGACTAGCGGGGGCGCCTCCCACGGATACGCAGTATTTT. Translation gives CASSPWGLAGAPPTDTQYF. Using reference TRBV7-9 and TRBJ2-3 for the parts outside the CDR3, the full variable domain is DTGVSQNPRHKITKRGQNVTFRCDPISEHNRLYWYRQTLGQGPEFLTYFQNEAQLEKSRLLSDRFSAERPKGSFSTLEIQRTEQGDSAMYLCASSPWGLAGAPPTDTQYFGPGTRLTVL.

The chain couples TRBV5-1 to TRBJ2-1; 7 bases are shared with TRBD2. J was trimmed by 4 bases and V by 3 bases; bases with no gene match: 4. Germline V lookup: CDR1 SGHRS, CDR2 YFSETQ. The CDR3 extends over 14 amino acids. CDR3 in amino acids: CASSYGLVYNEQFF. CDR3 nucleotide sequence: TGCGCCAGCAGCTATGGACTAGTTTACAATGAGCAGTTCTTC.

The V and J genes are TRBV25-1 and TRBJ1-2; TRBD1 matches at 11 bases. The V gene end was trimmed by 6 bases and the J gene end by 7 bases; junction bases not matched to a gene: 19. CDR1 is MGHDK and CDR2 is SYGVNS in the germline V gene. The CDR3 is 18 amino acids. CDR3 bases: TGTGCCAGCAGCGCATACAATAAGGGGACAGGGGGTTTGGGTGGCTACACCTTC. This translates into CASSAYNKGTGGLGGYTF.

The rearrangement uses TRBV5-1 and TRBJ2-2; 9 bases line up with TRBD1. Unmatched junction bases numbered 7, after V lost 5 bases and J lost 5 bases. The CDR3 is 15 amino acids. Germline lookup yields CDR1 SGHRS and CDR2 YFSETQ. DNA of the CDR3: TGCGCCAGCAGTGAAGGACAGGGGTGGACCGGGGAGCTGTTTTTT. Protein product: CASSEGQGWTGELFF.

J is TRBJ1-6 and V is TRBV30; 11 nucleotides match TRBD1. This CDR3 comprises 14 residues. Germline V CDR1 and CDR2: GTSNPN, SVGIG (reference sequence). J lost 11 bases, V lost 3 bases, and 6 bases had no gene match. This CDR3 reads CAWSQDRGLPPLHF. The CDR3 nucleotides are TGTGCCTGGAGCCAGGACAGGGGGCTGCCACCCCTCCACTTT.

This chain joins TRBV5-1 and TRBJ2-7; 7 positions match TRBD1. Germline values: CDR1 SGHRS, CDR2 YFSETQ. The CDR3 sequence is 14 residues long. V gave up 3 bases and J gave up 5 bases; unmatched junction bases: 8. For the CDR3, the DNA is TGCGCCAGCAGCTCCCTGACAGGGTTCCACGAGCAGTACTTC. Translating gives CASSSLTGFHEQYF.

V usage is TRBV5-1 and J usage is TRBJ2-7; D is ambiguous. Trimming shortened V by 0 bases and J by 6 bases, and 10 bases separated the two germline ends. The CDR3 extends over 13 amino acids. The germline gives CDR1 SGHRS, CDR2 YFSETQ. Here the CDR3 DNA reads TGCGCCAGCAGCTTGGTTCATGGGTCCGAGCAGTACTTC. It encodes CASSLVHGSEQYF.

The chain links TRBV28 to TRBJ1-5; 9 bases are a match to TRBD1. Losses at the gene ends were 3 bases for V and 4 bases for J; bases not matched to a gene: 16. Germline-derived CDR1 and CDR2 are MDHEN and SYDVKM. This CDR3 comprises 19 residues. The CDR3 sequence is CASSLGTGLWGIGNQPQHF. The CDR3 DNA reads as TGTGCCAGCAGTTTGGGGACAGGGCTTTGGGGAATAGGGAATCAGCCCCAGCATTTT.

This clone was recorded only once. This sequence joins TRBV5-6 and TRBJ1-2, with 7 bases fitting TRBD1. V shed 3 bases and J 4 bases; nucleotides not matched to a gene: 6. This CDR3 spans 14 amino acids. In germline, CDR1 is SGHDT, CDR2 YYEEEE. In nucleotides, the CDR3 is TGTGCCAGCAGCTACTCGGACAGGACCTATGGCTACACCTTC. Translating it yields CASSYSDRTYGYTF.

This rearrangement joins TRBV5-4 to TRBJ2-1, with TRBD2 matching over 8 bases. CDR3 length: 15 amino acids. V shed 5 bases, J shed 0 bases, and the junction held 4 bases outside the gene matches. CDR1 and CDR2 from the germline V gene are SGHNT and YYREEE (reference sequence). DNA for the CDR3: TGTGCCAGCAGAGCCGGGGGGGCCTCCTACAATGAGCAGTTCTTC. Translating gives CASRAGGASYNEQFF.

The chain carries TRBV28 and TRBJ1-2; possibly TRBD1 for D (5 bases). The CDR3 runs to 16 residues. Per germline, CDR1 MDHEN and CDR2 SYDVKM. V lost 7 bases and J 3 bases, leaving 21 bases between the germline ends. The DNA of the CDR3 is TGTGCCAGCAATACTGGGGGGACCGCACTTTACTATGGCTACACCTTC. Translating it yields CASNTGGTALYYGYTF.